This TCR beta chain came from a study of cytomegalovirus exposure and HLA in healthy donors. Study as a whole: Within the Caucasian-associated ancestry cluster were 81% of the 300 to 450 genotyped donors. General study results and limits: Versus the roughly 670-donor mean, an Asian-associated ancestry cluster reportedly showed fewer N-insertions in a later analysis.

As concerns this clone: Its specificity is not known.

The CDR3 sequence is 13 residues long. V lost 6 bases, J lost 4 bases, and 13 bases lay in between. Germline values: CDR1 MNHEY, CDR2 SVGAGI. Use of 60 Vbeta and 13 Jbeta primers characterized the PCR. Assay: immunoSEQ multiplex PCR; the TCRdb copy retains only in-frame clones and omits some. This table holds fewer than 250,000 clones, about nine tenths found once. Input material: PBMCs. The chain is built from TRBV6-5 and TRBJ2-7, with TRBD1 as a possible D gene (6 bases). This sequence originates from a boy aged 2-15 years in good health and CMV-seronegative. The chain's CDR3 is CASRQGTPYEQYF. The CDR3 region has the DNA TGTGCCAGCAGACAGGGTACCCCTTACGAGCAGTACTTC.